This TCR beta chain came from a study of T cells in Graves' hyperthyroidism and ophthalmopathy. In this sample, this clonotype turned up a few times. From RNA transcripts, TCR beta CDR3 regions were amplified. The TCR CDR3 first-round RT-PCR relied on the HTBI primer set. MiXCR, run by TCRdb on the multiplex PCR reads, gives a single entry per CDR3 protein. The data contain about 350,000 distinct CDR3 sequences, approximately 14% of them singletons. The CDR3 length is 16 residues. With 0 bases removed from V and 3 bases from J, the gap between germline ends came to 15 bases. Per the germline V gene, CDR1 is SGDLS and CDR2 is YYNGEE.

The material sequenced was blood. This sequence was found in a woman in her thirties with Graves' hyperthyroidism. This chain uses TRBV9 with TRBJ2-5, with a tentative D call TRBD1 (6 bases). The CDR3 is CASSVAPGKGEETQYF. The CDR3 DNA follows: TGTGCCAGCAGCGTAGCCCCCGGCAAGGGGGAAGAGACCCAGTACTTC.